The T cell receptor beta chain described here comes from a study of T cell responses to AZD1222 COVID-19 vaccine. Study results and limitations: Nearly half of spike-specific TCRs reportedly target unmutated variant regions. White British donors predominated, females outnumbered males, and clonal diversity was possibly underestimated. It was only after the peak T cell response that any repertoires were sampled.

Germline assignment: CDR1 SEHNR and CDR2 FQNEAQ (reference sequence). This CDR3 has 11 amino acids. The V end was cut by 4 bases, the J end by 5 bases, with 5 bases between. The method was immunoSEQ multiplex PCR; TCRdb's version includes in-frame clones alone and lacks a portion of them. Of 70,000 or so clones in the sample, less than 90% were seen once. As concerns this clone: The antigen is not known.

This sequence originates from an adult who received the AZD1222 COVID-19 vaccine. The rearrangement joins TRBV7-9 to TRBJ2-5; no clear D gene. Sequencing was performed on peripheral blood, taken 28 days after the second AZD1222 dose. The CDR3 nucleotides read TGTGCCAGCAGCTCTAGGGAGACCCAGTACTTC. As protein: CASSSRETQYF.